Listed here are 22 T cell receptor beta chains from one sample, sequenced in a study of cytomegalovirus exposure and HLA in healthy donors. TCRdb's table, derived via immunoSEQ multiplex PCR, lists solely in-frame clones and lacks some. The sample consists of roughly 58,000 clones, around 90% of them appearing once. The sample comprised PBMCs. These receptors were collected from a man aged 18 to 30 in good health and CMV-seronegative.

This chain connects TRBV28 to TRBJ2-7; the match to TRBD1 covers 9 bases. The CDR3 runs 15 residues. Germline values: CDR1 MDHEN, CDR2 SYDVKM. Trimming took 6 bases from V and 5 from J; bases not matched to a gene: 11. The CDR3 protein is CASSLPGQGDHEQYF. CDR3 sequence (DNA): TGTGCCAGCAGCCTACCGGGACAGGGAGATCACGAGCAGTACTTC.

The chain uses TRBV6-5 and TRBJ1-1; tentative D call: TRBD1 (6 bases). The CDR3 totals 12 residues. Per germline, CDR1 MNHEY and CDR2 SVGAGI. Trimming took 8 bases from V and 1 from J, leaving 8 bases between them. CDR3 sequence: CASGQQNTEAFF. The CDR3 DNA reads TGTGCCAGCGGACAGCAGAACACTGAAGCTTTCTTT.

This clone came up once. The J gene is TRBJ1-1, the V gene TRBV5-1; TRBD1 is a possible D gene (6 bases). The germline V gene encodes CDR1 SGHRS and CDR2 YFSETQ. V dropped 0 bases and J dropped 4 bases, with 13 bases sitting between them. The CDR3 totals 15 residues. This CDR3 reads CASSLATGQLTEAFF. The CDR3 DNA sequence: TGCGCCAGCAGCTTGGCCACTGGACAGCTCACTGAAGCTTTCTTT. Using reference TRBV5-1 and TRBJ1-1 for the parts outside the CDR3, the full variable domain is KAGVTQTPRYLIKTRGQQVTLSCSPISGHRSVSWYQQTPGQGLQFLFEYFSETQRNKGNFPGRFSGRQFSNSRSEMNVSTLELGDSALYLCASSLATGQLTEAFFGQGTRLTVV.

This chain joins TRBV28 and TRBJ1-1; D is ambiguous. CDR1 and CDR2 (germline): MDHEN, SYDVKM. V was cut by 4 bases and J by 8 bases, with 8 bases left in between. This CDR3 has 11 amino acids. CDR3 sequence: CASSSRREAFF. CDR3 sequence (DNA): TGTGCCAGCAGTTCACGCAGGGAAGCTTTCTTT.

This chain's CDR3 is CASSFPYTDRALSNTDTQYF. CDR3 nucleotide sequence: TGTGCCAGCAGTTTCCCATATACAGACAGGGCTCTTTCTAACACAGATACGCAGTATTTT. The rearrangement joins TRBV28 to TRBJ2-3; 7 nucleotides agree with TRBD1. J gave up 2 bases and V 3 bases, and 20 bases lay outside the gene matches. The CDR3 consists of 20 residues. Germline V lookup: CDR1 MDHEN, CDR2 SYDVKM.

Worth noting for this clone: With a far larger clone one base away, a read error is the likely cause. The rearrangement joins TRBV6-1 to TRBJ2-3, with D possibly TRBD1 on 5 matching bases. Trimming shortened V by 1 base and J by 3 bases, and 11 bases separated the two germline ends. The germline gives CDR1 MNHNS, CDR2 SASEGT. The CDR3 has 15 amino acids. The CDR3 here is CASSEVQGATDTQYF. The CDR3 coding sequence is TGTGCCAGCAGTGAAGTGCAGGGTGCAACAGATACGCAGTATTTT.

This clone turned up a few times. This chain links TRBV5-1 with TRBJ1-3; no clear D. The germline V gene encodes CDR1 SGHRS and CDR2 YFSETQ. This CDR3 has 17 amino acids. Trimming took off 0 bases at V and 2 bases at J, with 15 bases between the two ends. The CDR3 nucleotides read TGCGCCAGCAGCTTGGTGGGAGTCGGGATTACTGGAAACACCATATATTTT. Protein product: CASSLVGVGITGNTIYF.

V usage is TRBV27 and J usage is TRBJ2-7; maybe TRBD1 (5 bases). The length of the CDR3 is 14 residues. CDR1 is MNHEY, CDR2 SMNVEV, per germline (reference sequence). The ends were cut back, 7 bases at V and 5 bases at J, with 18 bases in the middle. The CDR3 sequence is CASTKISGSDEQYF. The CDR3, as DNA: TGTGCCAGCACCAAGATCTCAGGGTCCGACGAGCAGTACTTC.

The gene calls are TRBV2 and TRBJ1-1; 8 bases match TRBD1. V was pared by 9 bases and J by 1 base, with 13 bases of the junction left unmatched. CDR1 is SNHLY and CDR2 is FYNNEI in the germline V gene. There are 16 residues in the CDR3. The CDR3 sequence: CASPLNPTGANTEAFF. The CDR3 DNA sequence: TGTGCCAGTCCCCTGAATCCGACAGGGGCGAACACTGAAGCTTTCTTT.

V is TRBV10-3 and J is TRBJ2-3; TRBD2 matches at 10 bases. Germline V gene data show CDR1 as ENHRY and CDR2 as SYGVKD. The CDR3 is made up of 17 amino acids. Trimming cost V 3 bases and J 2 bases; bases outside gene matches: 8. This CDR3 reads CAISEKVAGGFTDTQYF. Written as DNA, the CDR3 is TGTGCCATCAGTGAAAAGGTAGCGGGAGGCTTCACAGATACGCAGTATTTT.

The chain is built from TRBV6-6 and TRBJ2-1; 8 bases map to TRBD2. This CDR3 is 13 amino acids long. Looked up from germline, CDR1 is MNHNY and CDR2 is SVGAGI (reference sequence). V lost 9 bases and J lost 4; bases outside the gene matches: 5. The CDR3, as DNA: TGTGCCAGTCTGACTAGCGCTTACAATGAGCAGTTCTTC. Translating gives CASLTSAYNEQFF.

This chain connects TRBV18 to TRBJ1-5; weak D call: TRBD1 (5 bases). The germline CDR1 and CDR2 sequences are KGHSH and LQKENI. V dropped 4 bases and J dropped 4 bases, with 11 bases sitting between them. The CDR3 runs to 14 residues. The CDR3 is CASSLMEGNQPQHF. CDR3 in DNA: TGTGCCAGCTCACTAATGGAGGGGAATCAGCCCCAGCATTTT.

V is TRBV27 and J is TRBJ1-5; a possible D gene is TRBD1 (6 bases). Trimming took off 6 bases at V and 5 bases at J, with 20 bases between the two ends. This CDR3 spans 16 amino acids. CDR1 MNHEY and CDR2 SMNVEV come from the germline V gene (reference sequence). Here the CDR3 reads CASSFAGGEGYQPQHF. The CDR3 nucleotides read TGTGCCAGCAGCTTCGCGGGGGGCGAGGGGTATCAGCCCCAGCATTTT.

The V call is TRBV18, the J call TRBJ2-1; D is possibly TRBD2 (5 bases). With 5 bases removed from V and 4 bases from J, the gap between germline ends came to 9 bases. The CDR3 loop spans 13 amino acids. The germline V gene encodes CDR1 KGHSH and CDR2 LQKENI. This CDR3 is CASSYGKYNEQFF. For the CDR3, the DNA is TGTGCCAGCTCATACGGGAAATACAATGAGCAGTTCTTC.

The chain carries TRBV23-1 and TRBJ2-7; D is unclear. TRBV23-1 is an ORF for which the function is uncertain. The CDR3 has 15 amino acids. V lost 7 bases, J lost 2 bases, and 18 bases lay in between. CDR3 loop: CASIHRVRIPYEQYF. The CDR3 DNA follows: TGCGCCAGCATACACCGTGTCCGAATACCCTACGAGCAGTACTTC.

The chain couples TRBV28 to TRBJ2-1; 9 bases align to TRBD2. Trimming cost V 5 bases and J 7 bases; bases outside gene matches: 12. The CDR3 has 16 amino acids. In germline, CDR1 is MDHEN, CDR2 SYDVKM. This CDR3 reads CASSQDFAGGSNEQFF. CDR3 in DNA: TGTGCCAGCAGTCAGGATTTCGCGGGAGGGAGTAATGAGCAGTTCTTC.

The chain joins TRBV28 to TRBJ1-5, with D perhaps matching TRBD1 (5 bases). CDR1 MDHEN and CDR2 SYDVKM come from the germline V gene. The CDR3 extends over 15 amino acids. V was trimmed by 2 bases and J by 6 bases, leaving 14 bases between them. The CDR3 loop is CASSLDSGVTQPQHF. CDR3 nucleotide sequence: TGTGCCAGCAGTTTAGACAGCGGGGTGACTCAGCCCCAGCATTTT. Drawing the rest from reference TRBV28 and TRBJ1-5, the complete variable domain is DVKVTQSSRYLVKRTGEKVFLECVQDMDHENMFWYRQDPGLGLRLIYFSYDVKMKEKGDIPEGYSVSREKKERFSLILESASTNQTSMYLCASSLDSGVTQPQHFGDGTRLSIL.

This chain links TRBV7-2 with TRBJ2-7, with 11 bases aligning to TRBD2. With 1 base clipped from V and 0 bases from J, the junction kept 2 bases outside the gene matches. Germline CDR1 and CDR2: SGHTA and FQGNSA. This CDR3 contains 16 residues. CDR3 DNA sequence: TGTGCCAGCAGCTTAGGAACTAGCGGGAGCTCCTACGAGCAGTACTTC. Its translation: CASSLGTSGSSYEQYF.

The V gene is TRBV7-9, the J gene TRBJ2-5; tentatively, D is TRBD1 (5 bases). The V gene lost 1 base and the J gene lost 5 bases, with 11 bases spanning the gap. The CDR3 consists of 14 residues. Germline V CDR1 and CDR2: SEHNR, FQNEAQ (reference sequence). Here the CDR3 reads CASSLGQGYETQYF. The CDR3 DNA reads TGTGCCAGCAGCTTAGGTCAGGGCTATGAGACCCAGTACTTC.

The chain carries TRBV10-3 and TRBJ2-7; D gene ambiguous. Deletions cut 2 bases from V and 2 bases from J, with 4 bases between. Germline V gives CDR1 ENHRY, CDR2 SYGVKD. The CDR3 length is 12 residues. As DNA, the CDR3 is TGTGCCATCAGTGAGCGGGCCTACGAGCAGTACTTC. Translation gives CAISERAYEQYF.

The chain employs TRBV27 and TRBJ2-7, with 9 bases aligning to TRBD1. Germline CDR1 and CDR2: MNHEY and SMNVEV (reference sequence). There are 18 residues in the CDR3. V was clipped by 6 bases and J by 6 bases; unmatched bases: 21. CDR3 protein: CASSAMGGTGRKLLEQYF. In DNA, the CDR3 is TGTGCCAGCAGCGCCATGGGGGGGACAGGGAGAAAACTACTCGAGCAGTACTTC.

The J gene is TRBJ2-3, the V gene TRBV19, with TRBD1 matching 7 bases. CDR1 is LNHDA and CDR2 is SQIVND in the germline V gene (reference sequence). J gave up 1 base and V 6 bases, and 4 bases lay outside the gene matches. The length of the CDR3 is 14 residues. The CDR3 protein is CASSTGTGTDTQYF. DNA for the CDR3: TGTGCCAGTAGCACGGGGACAGGCACAGATACGCAGTATTTT.